This T cell receptor (beta chain) was captured by sequencing in a study of tumor-infiltrating lymphocytes in primary liver carcinoma. Points from the study as a whole: Roughly 7-25% of top clones, and no more, occurred in all five tumor regions.

From germline, CDR1 is SEHNR and CDR2 FQNEAQ (reference sequence). CDR3 length equals 13 residues. A primer in the constant region served to generate TCR beta cDNA from approximately 500 ng of total RNA. Slightly modified ARM-PCR served as the procedure for the TCR beta libraries. These libraries came from three rounds of nested multiplex PCR. Primers for the first two PCR rounds were TRBV1-TRBV30 forward primers and a C-beta reverse primer (10 cycles per round). A single record per CDR3 protein comes from TCRdb applying MiXCR to the multiplex PCR reads. Of about 100,000 distinct CDR3 sequences in the sample, approximately 70% were seen once. RNA and DNA were co-extracted from around 20-30 mg of unsorted bulk tissue. On this clonotype itself: The antigen is not known. With a much larger clone just one base away, this may be a read error.

Sequenced sample: liver tumor tissue from sampling region 2. This sample's subset: tumor region T2, inferior pole. The sequence came from a woman aged 55-70 years with primary liver carcinoma and hepatitis B virus infection. The chain has TRBV7-9 and TRBJ2-4; 10 bases are shared with TRBD1. CDR3 loop: CDSSPTGGRIQYF. In DNA, the CDR3 is TGTGACAGCAGCCCGACAGGGGGCCGAATTCAGTACTTC.